The clone carrying this T cell receptor (beta chain) was detected many times. No antigen is known for it. A universal primer site was incorporated via template switching, and the cDNA contained unique molecular identifiers. From the 5' RACE reads, TCRdb called clonotypes with MiXCR, one entry per CDR3 protein. The sample lists 400,000 or so distinct CDR3 sequences; approximately 8.8% were seen once. The data are from a study of identical twins. Overall study findings and caveats: A lower insertion count was a feature of abundant cord blood beta clonotypes, with no such feature in memory repertoires. Models, which agreed with sharing between unrelated individuals, nonetheless underestimated the out-of-frame TCR alpha sharing seen in monozygotic twins.

The CDR3 loop spans 13 amino acids. Between the trimmed V and J ends, which lost 3 bases and 1 base, there was a span of 5 bases. The V and J genes are TRBV12-3 or TRBV12-4 and TRBJ2-3; no reliable D call. The receptor comes from a woman between 50 and 59 years old in good health. The sample comprised naive T cells sorted from blood. This CDR3 is CASSFRGTDTQYF. The CDR3 DNA follows: TGTGCCAGCAGTTTTCGGGGCACAGATACGCAGTATTTT.